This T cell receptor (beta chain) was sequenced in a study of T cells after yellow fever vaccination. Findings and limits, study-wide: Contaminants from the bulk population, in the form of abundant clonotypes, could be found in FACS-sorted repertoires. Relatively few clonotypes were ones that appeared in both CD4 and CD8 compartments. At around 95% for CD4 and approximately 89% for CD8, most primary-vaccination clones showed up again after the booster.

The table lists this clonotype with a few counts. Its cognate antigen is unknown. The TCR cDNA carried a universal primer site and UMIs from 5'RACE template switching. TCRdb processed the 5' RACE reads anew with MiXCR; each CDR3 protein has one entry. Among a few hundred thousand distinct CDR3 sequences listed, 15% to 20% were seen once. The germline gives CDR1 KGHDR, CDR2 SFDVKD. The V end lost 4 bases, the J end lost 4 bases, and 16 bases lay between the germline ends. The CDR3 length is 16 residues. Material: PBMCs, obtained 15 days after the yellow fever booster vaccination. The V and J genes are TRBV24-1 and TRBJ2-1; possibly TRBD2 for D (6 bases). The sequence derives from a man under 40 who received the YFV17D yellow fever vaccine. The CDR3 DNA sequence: TGTGCCACCAGTGAGGTGGGTCGGGAGACTTACAATGAGCAGTTCTTC. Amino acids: CATSEVGRETYNEQFF.